These 25 T cell receptor beta chains came from one sample sequenced in a study of blood T cell repertoires in COVID-19. Measured with immunoSEQ multiplex PCR; TCRdb has only the in-frame clones, and not every one. The sample comprises about 250,000 clones, 65% to 90% of which are singletons, and about 1.7% rests with the top ten. Material for sequencing was PBMCs or T cells enriched from blood (not recorded which). All receptors come from a middle-aged man who had recovered from COVID-19.

The rearrangement uses TRBV9 and TRBJ2-5; D is perhaps TRBD1 (6 bases). The CDR3 spans 15 residues. Germline V gene data show CDR1 as SGDLS and CDR2 as YYNGEE. The V end was cut by 0 bases, the J end by 0 bases, with 9 bases between. CDR3 sequence (DNA): TGTGCCAGCAGCGTAGGTGCAGGGGACCAAGAGACCCAGTACTTC. Its protein is CASSVGAGDQETQYF.

The chain links TRBV29-1 to TRBJ1-4; D remains unclear. The CDR3 runs to 10 residues. Germline lookup yields CDR1 SQVTM and CDR2 ANQGSEA. With 7 bases removed from V and 7 bases from J, the gap between germline ends came to 7 bases. The CDR3 nucleotides are TGCAGCGCACATGGTGAAAAACTGTTTTTT. Translating gives CSAHGEKLFF.

This clone was observed a handful of times. This chain connects TRBV28 to TRBJ1-2, with TRBD1 matching 12 bases. The V gene end was trimmed by 5 bases and the J gene end by 8 bases; junction bases not matched to a gene: 9. Per germline, CDR1 MDHEN and CDR2 SYDVKM. The CDR3 spans 15 residues. The CDR3 spells CASSAPGQGAGGYTF. CDR3 bases: TGTGCCAGCAGTGCCCCGGGACAGGGGGCGGGGGGCTACACCTTC.

The chain is built from TRBV9 and TRBJ2-7; TRBD1 aligns across 11 bases. Losses at the gene ends were 1 base for V and 7 bases for J; bases not matched to a gene: 7. Germline loops: CDR1 SGDLS, CDR2 YYNGEE. This CDR3 region has 15 residues. The CDR3 loop reads CASSVMDRGLGEQYF. CDR3 DNA sequence: TGTGCCAGCAGCGTAATGGACAGGGGGCTGGGTGAGCAGTACTTC.

V gene TRBV3-1 (or the pseudogene TRBV3-2) combines with J gene TRBJ1-2; weak D call: TRBD1 (5 bases). The germline V gene has CDR1 LGHDT and CDR2 YNNKEL (reference sequence). Trimming took off 1 base at V and 0 bases at J, with 9 bases between the two ends. The CDR3 is 15 amino acids. Written as DNA, the CDR3 is TGTGCCAGCAGCCAAGCGGGACTGACTAACTATGGCTACACCTTC. Its protein is CASSQAGLTNYGYTF.

CDR3 amino acids: CASSKTGSFSDTQYF. The CDR3 region has the DNA TGTGCCAGCAGTAAGACAGGGTCATTTTCAGATACGCAGTATTTT. The rearrangement links TRBV9 to TRBJ2-3; 7 bases line up with TRBD1. The CDR3 sequence is 15 residues long. V dropped 5 bases and J dropped 4; count of bases not matched to a gene: 10. Germline V CDR1 and CDR2: SGDLS, YYNGEE.

The chain has TRBV19 and TRBJ2-7, with TRBD1 as a possible D gene (6 bases). The CDR3 covers 15 residues. Trimming took 3 bases from V and 0 from J, leaving 12 bases between them. Germline values: CDR1 LNHDA, CDR2 SQIVND (reference sequence). CDR3 sequence: CASSMVGQISYEQYF. The CDR3 coding sequence is TGTGCCAGTAGTATGGTTGGACAGATCTCCTACGAGCAGTACTTC.

The V gene is TRBV6-2 or TRBV6-3, the J gene TRBJ2-7; 9 bases match TRBD1. Germline V lookup: CDR1 MNHEY, CDR2 SVGEGT. This CDR3 is 16 amino acids long. The junction had 12 bases not matched to a gene; V was cut back by 3 bases and J by 6 bases. The chain's CDR3 is CASSYPIGGQGGEQYF. The CDR3 DNA follows: TGTGCCAGCAGTTATCCGATAGGGGGACAGGGTGGCGAGCAGTACTTC.

This chain connects TRBV2 to TRBJ1-2; D is possibly TRBD1 (6 bases). The CDR3 covers 12 residues. V was pared by 3 bases and J by 8 bases, with 10 bases between. From germline, CDR1 is SNHLY and CDR2 FYNNEI. DNA for the CDR3: TGTGCCAGCAGTGAGGGGGCAGGAGGCTACACCTTC. It encodes CASSEGAGGYTF. Variable domain in full (rest from reference TRBV2 and TRBJ1-2): EPEVTQTPSHQVTQMGQEVILRCVPISNHLYFYWYRQILGQKVEFLVSFYNNEISEKSEIFDDQFSVERPDGSNFTLKIRSTKLEDSAMYFCASSEGAGGYTFGSGTRLTVV.

The chain's CDR3 is CASSRLQGGTEAFF. CDR3 nucleotides: TGTGCCAGCAGCCGACTACAGGGGGGCACTGAAGCTTTCTTT. V gene TRBV3-1 (or the pseudogene TRBV3-2) combines with J gene TRBJ1-1, with 8 bases aligning to TRBD1. Germline lookup yields CDR1 LGHDT and CDR2 YNNKEL (reference sequence). This CDR3 comprises 14 residues. V trimming: 4 bases; J trimming: 4 bases; junction bases outside the gene matches: 5.

In its sample, this clone was seen a few times. The chain has TRBV9 and TRBJ1-1, with 8 positions matching TRBD1. Looked up from germline, CDR1 is SGDLS and CDR2 is YYNGEE. After removal of 3 bases from V and 0 bases from J, the junction contained 7 bases not matched to a gene. CDR3 size: 16 residues. Here the CDR3 reads CASSAWTGIVNTEAFF. The CDR3 nucleotides are TGTGCCAGCAGCGCTTGGACAGGGATAGTGAACACTGAAGCTTTCTTT.

V and J are TRBV6-5 and TRBJ1-1; 8 bases fit TRBD1. Trimming cost V 4 bases and J 4 bases; bases outside gene matches: 11. CDR3 length: 16 amino acids. CDR1 is MNHEY, CDR2 SVGAGI, per germline. CDR3 loop: CASSSPGRGLVTEAFF. In DNA, the CDR3 is TGTGCCAGCAGTTCCCCGGGCAGGGGGCTTGTCACTGAAGCTTTCTTT.

This clone came up once. The rearrangement links TRBV5-8 to TRBJ1-2; D remains unclear. Per germline, CDR1 SGHTS and CDR2 YDEGEE. V lost 0 bases and J 4 bases, leaving 13 bases between the germline ends. This CDR3 has 15 residues. The CDR3 spells CASSLAVSRGYGYTF. CDR3 in DNA: TGTGCCAGCAGCTTGGCGGTCAGCCGGGGCTATGGCTACACCTTC.

J is TRBJ2-7 and V is TRBV27; TRBD2 is a possible D gene (6 bases). CDR1 is MNHEY and CDR2 is SMNVEV in the germline V gene (reference sequence). Trimming stripped 5 bases from V and 1 base from J, with 15 bases between. The CDR3 contains 15 residues. CDR3 residues: CASSLRDSRSYEQYF. In DNA, the CDR3 is TGTGCCAGCAGTCTCAGGGACTCGCGATCCTACGAGCAGTACTTC.

The J gene is TRBJ2-3, the V gene TRBV6-4; a weak D match, TRBD2 (5 bases). The V and J ends lost 4 bases and 8 bases respectively, with 10 bases between them. CDR1 is MRHNA and CDR2 is SNTAGT in the germline V gene. CDR3 length: 12 amino acids. The CDR3 nucleotides are TGTGCCAGCAGTGCTCGGACTGGTACGCAGTATTTT. This encodes CASSARTGTQYF.

This clone was counted a few times. The chain carries TRBV6-5 and TRBJ2-5; tentatively, D is TRBD1 (6 bases). This CDR3 has 15 amino acids. The germline V and J ends were trimmed by 6 bases and 1 base, with 15 bases remaining between them. Germline CDR1 and CDR2: MNHEY and SVGAGI. The chain's CDR3 is CASRLLGQSQETQYF. The CDR3, as DNA: TGTGCCAGCAGACTCCTCGGACAGTCCCAAGAGACCCAGTACTTC.

The V and J genes are TRBV5-1 and TRBJ2-7; D is possibly TRBD2 (6 bases). Germline V gene lookup returns CDR1 SGHRS and CDR2 YFSETQ. Between the trimmed V and J ends, which lost 4 bases and 9 bases, there was a span of 14 bases. CDR3 length: 12 amino acids. The CDR3 spells CASSPTRGGQYF. CDR3 DNA sequence: TGCGCCAGCAGCCCCACTCGGGGAGGGCAGTACTTC.

The V and J genes are TRBV9 and TRBJ1-4; a possible D gene is TRBD1 (6 bases). The length of the CDR3 is 15 residues. Trimming removed 0 bases at V and 5 bases at J, with 11 bases between. CDR1 and CDR2 (germline): SGDLS, YYNGEE. CDR3 region: CASSVEQGQNEKLFF. As DNA, the CDR3 is TGTGCCAGCAGCGTAGAACAGGGTCAGAATGAAAAACTGTTTTTT.

The chain combines TRBV4-2 with TRBJ2-3, with 9 bases that match TRBD2. With V trimmed by 0 bases and J by 2 bases, 12 bases remained unmatched. This CDR3 has 19 amino acids. Germline CDR1 is LGHNA and CDR2 is YNFKEQ. The CDR3 bases are TGTGCCAGCAGCCAAGATCATCAGCGGGAGGCGGGGGACACAGATACGCAGTATTTT. Protein product: CASSQDHQREAGDTDTQYF.

This chain joins TRBV30 and TRBJ1-1; 7 positions agree with TRBD1. Trimming took 7 bases from V and 7 from J; bases not matched to a gene: 6. Per germline, CDR1 GTSNPN and CDR2 SVGIG (reference sequence). This CDR3 spans 11 amino acids. CDR3 coding DNA: TGTGCCTTTGGGACAGAAGGTGAAGCTTTCTTT. Protein: CAFGTEGEAFF. The whole variable domain, filled in from reference TRBV30 and TRBJ1-1, reads SQTIHQWPATLVQPVGSPLSLECTVEGTSNPNLYWYRQAAGRGLQLLFYSVGIGQISSEVPQNLSASRPQDRQFILSSKKLLLSDSGFYLCAFGTEGEAFFGQGTRLTVV.

This clone was found once. The V gene is TRBV7-3, the J gene TRBJ2-5; possibly TRBD1 for D (6 bases). Per the germline V gene, CDR1 is SGHTA and CDR2 is FQGTGA. The CDR3 runs to 14 residues. V lost 5 bases to trimming and J lost 0 bases, with 10 bases between them. The CDR3 spells CASSATGYQETQYF. The CDR3 DNA reads as TGTGCCAGCAGCGCGACAGGTTACCAAGAGACCCAGTACTTC.

The chain has TRBV5-1 and TRBJ2-1; 10 bases line up with TRBD2. This CDR3 has 16 amino acids. Germline CDR1 reads SGHRS; CDR2 reads YFSETQ. With 6 bases clipped from V and 0 bases from J, the junction kept 6 bases outside the gene matches. CDR3 DNA: TGCGCCAGCACAGCGGGGGGGACATACTCCTACAATGAGCAGTTCTTC. This translates into CASTAGGTYSYNEQFF.

Regarding this clone: Relative to the germline gene, one junction end is altered; a read error may explain this. The chain is built from TRBV7-7 and TRBJ2-5; D ambiguous. This CDR3 is built from 13 residues. The germline V gene encodes CDR1 SSHAT and CDR2 FNYEAQ (reference sequence). The CDR3 DNA follows: TGTGCTAGCAGCTCCGCTGCCTCGGGGACCCAGTACTTC. Protein sequence: CASSSAASGTQYF.

This clone was counted a single time. The V and J genes are TRBV28 and TRBJ1-4; 9 bases line up with TRBD1. V lost 6 bases to trimming and J lost 5 bases; unmatched junction nucleotides: 7. The germline V gene encodes CDR1 MDHEN and CDR2 SYDVKM. This CDR3 has 15 residues. The CDR3 DNA sequence: TGTGCCAGCAGAACCCCGGGACAGGGAAATGAAAAACTGTTTTTT. It yields the protein CASRTPGQGNEKLFF. Using reference TRBV28 and TRBJ1-4 for the parts outside the CDR3, the full variable domain is DVKVTQSSRYLVKRTGEKVFLECVQDMDHENMFWYRQDPGLGLRLIYFSYDVKMKEKGDIPEGYSVSREKKERFSLILESASTNQTSMYLCASRTPGQGNEKLFFGSGTQLSVL.

The rearrangement joins TRBV25-1 to TRBJ2-3; no reliable D call. V lost 2 bases, J lost 2 bases, and 8 bases lay in between. This CDR3 comprises 14 residues. Germline V gives CDR1 MGHDK, CDR2 SYGVNS. The CDR3, as DNA: TGTGCCAGCAGTGAAGGGCTTCCCACAGATACGCAGTATTTT. Translated: CASSEGLPTDTQYF.